Sequencing of this TCR beta chain was carried out in a study of T-cell reconstitution after alpha-beta-depleted transplantation in children. Preparation of the TCRbeta library used unique molecular identifiers. TCRdb re-called the PCR reads through MiXCR, storing one row per CDR3 protein. The sample records about 280,000 distinct CDR3 sequences, more than 9% being singletons. Overall study findings and caveats: T-cell counts and diversity were attributed mostly to newly produced T cells one year after transplant.

This clonotype was seen repeatedly, ten times or more. The antigen remains undetermined. Sequencing was performed on peripheral blood, taken 180 days after TCRalphabeta/CD19-depleted stem cell transplant. The sequence was obtained from a male patient between 2 and 15 years old who had a stem cell transplant for chronic granulomatous disease, so the T cells may come from the graft donor.

The CDR3 DNA is TGTGCCACCAGTGATCCGAGGACAGGGAACGAGCAGTACTTC. This sequence encodes CATSDPRTGNEQYF. The rearrangement joins TRBV24-1 to TRBJ2-7, with 8 bases matching TRBD1. CDR1 is KGHDR, CDR2 SFDVKD, per germline. This CDR3 is 14 amino acids long. Trimming took 3 bases from V and 5 from J; bases not matched to a gene: 5.